The clone carrying this T cell receptor (beta chain) has only a few counts. The antigen is unknown. Other DNA sequences from this sample encode an identical CDR3 as well. The data originate from a study of immune evolution from preneoplasia to lung adenocarcinoma. Study-wide results and limits: From normal lung to invasive adenocarcinoma, top clone frequencies appeared to decrease.

The length of the CDR3 is 16 residues. Germline loops: CDR1 MNHNY, CDR2 SVGAGI (reference sequence). V was clipped by 2 bases and J by 6 bases; unmatched bases: 10. The data were produced by immunoSEQ multiplex PCR, yet TCRdb's version contains in-frame clones alone and is incomplete. The top ten hold 7.5% to 9% of the sample, which has approximately 9,000 clones, nearly 80% seen once. The sequence was obtained from a person aged 60 to 80 with lung adenocarcinoma. The chain links TRBV6-6 to TRBJ2-3, with 8 bases matching TRBD2. The sequenced sample was FFPE adjacent normal lung tissue. In DNA form, the CDR3 reads TGTGCCAGCAGTTACAATCCGGGAGGGGGTCGGGATACGCAGTATTTT. The encoded protein is CASSYNPGGGRDTQYF.